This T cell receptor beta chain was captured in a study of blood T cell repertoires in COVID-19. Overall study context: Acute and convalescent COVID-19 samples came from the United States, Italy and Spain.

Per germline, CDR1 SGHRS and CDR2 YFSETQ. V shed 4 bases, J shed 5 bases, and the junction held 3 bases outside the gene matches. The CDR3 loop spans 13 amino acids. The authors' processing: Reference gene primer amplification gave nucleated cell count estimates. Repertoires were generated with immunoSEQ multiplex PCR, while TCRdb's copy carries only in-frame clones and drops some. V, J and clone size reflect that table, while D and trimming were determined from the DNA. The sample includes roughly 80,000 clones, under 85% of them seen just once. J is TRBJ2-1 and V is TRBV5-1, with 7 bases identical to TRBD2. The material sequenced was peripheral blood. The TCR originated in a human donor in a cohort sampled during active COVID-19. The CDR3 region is CASSMTSHNEQFF. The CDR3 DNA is TGCGCCAGCAGCATGACTAGCCACAATGAGCAGTTCTTC.